Below, 28 T cell receptor beta chains from the same sample are listed, as sequenced in a study of blood T cell repertoires in COVID-19. The assay was immunoSEQ multiplex PCR, and TCRdb's table has in-frame clones only and misses some. The table shows a few hundred thousand clones, with 80% to 90% occurring only once. Material: peripheral blood. These receptors were obtained from a man aged 40-50 years with acute or convalescent COVID-19.

This clone was picked up a small number of times. The chain is built from TRBV6-5 and TRBJ1-1, with TRBD1 matching over 7 bases. The CDR3 length is 14 residues. Losses at the gene ends were 5 bases for V and 0 bases for J; bases not matched to a gene: 3. Germline assignment: CDR1 MNHEY and CDR2 SVGAGI. DNA for the CDR3: TGTGCCAGCAGTCACGACAGGGTGAACACTGAAGCTTTCTTT. Translation gives CASSHDRVNTEAFF.

The chain employs TRBV7-9 and TRBJ2-1; 10 bases fit TRBD2. There are 19 residues in the CDR3. CDR1 SEHNR and CDR2 FQNEAQ come from the germline V gene (reference sequence). The V and J ends lost 1 base and 3 bases, in that order; junction bases with no gene match: 12. CDR3 DNA: TGTGCCAGCAGCTTAGAAGGAGCGGGGGGGACTACCGTCTACAATGAGCAGTTCTTC. Protein: CASSLEGAGGTTVYNEQFF.

The DNA of the CDR3 is TGCGCCAGCAGTCGTCAGACAGGGGCGAACACTGAAGCTTTCTTT. Translated, it gives CASSRQTGANTEAFF. The chain combines TRBV4-1 with TRBJ1-1; 8 bases are shared with TRBD1. This CDR3 region has 15 residues. V dropped 6 bases and J dropped 1; count of bases not matched to a gene: 7. CDR1 MGHRA and CDR2 YSYEKL come from the germline V gene.

V usage is TRBV19 and J usage is TRBJ2-7, with a weak D call TRBD2 (5 bases). The V gene's germline CDR1 is LNHDA and CDR2 SQIVND (reference sequence). The CDR3 totals 14 residues. The germline V and J ends were trimmed by 1 base and 5 bases, with 12 bases remaining between them. The CDR3 is CASSIALGSDEQYF. As DNA, the CDR3 is TGTGCCAGTAGTATAGCCCTAGGGAGTGACGAGCAGTACTTC.

The genes are TRBV11-2 and TRBJ1-2; D is uncertain. CDR1 and CDR2 (germline): SGHAT, FQNNGV. V was shortened by 4 bases and J by 8 bases, with 17 bases between the two germline ends. The CDR3 has 14 residues. As DNA, the CDR3 is TGTGCCAGCAGCTCAACCCCCGGGATCGGGGGCTACACCTTC. Its protein product is CASSSTPGIGGYTF.

The chain recombines TRBV14 with TRBJ1-1, with 8 bases identical to TRBD1. Germline V gene sequence: CDR1 SGHDN, CDR2 FVKESK. The CDR3 sequence is 16 residues long. J lost 1 base, V lost 5 bases, and 9 bases had no gene match. The CDR3: CASSKLHGTGNTEAFF. CDR3 nucleotide sequence: TGTGCCAGCAGCAAACTACACGGGACAGGGAACACTGAAGCTTTCTTT. The full variable domain, rest sourced from reference TRBV14 and TRBJ1-1, is EAGVTQFPSHSVIEKGQTVTLRCDPISGHDNLYWYRRVMGKEIKFLLHFVKESKQDESGMPNNRFLAERTGGTYSTLKVQPAELEDSGVYFCASSKLHGTGNTEAFFGQGTRLTVV.

This chain connects TRBV2 to TRBJ1-3; perhaps TRBD1 as D (5 bases). The CDR3 consists of 13 residues. From germline, CDR1 is SNHLY and CDR2 FYNNEI. The V end was cut by 7 bases, the J end by 4 bases, with 11 bases between. The CDR3 sequence is CASTGETGNTIYF. In DNA, the CDR3 is TGTGCCAGCACGGGGGAAACAGGAAACACCATATATTTT.

This clone was recorded once. This specimen includes other DNA sequences encoding the same CDR3. This chain uses TRBV18 with TRBJ1-1; D possibly corresponds to TRBD1 (5 bases). Germline lookup yields CDR1 KGHSH and CDR2 LQKENI. The CDR3 spans 13 residues. Trimming stripped 2 bases from V and 2 bases from J, with 6 bases between. CDR3: CASSPRGNTEAFF. The CDR3 coding sequence is TGTGCCAGCTCACCAAGGGGTAACACTGAAGCTTTCTTT. Based on the CDR3 plus reference TRBV18 and TRBJ1-1, the full variable domain is NAGVMQNPRHLVRRRGQEARLRCSPMKGHSHVYWYRQLPEEGLKFMVYLQKENIIDESGMPKERFSAEFPKEGPSILRIQQVVRGDSAAYFCASSPRGNTEAFFGQGTRLTVV.

This clone was detected only a few times. The chain combines TRBV18 with TRBJ1-5; 10 bases are a match to TRBD1. Germline CDR1 is KGHSH and CDR2 is LQKENI. This CDR3 has 15 residues. Unmatched junction bases numbered 3, after V lost 4 bases and J lost 3 bases. The CDR3 loop is CASSRQGAINQPQHF. The CDR3 nucleotides read TGTGCCAGCTCACGACAGGGGGCCATCAATCAGCCCCAGCATTTT.

The J gene is TRBJ1-2, the V gene TRBV14, with D unresolved. The germline V gene encodes CDR1 SGHDN and CDR2 FVKESK. The CDR3 sequence is 12 residues long. The V and J ends lost 3 bases and 8 bases respectively, with 10 bases between them. CDR3 nucleotides: TGTGCCAGCAGCCACGACCTCGGGGGCTACACCTTC. Translation gives CASSHDLGGYTF.

The chain recombines TRBV19 with TRBJ2-3; 16 positions match TRBD2. Trimming removed 3 bases from V and 2 bases from J; junction bases left unmatched: 2. This CDR3 has 17 residues. From germline, CDR1 is LNHDA and CDR2 SQIVND (reference sequence). The CDR3 nucleotides are TGTGCCAGTAGTATGGGACTAGCGGGGGGGGCCACAGATACGCAGTATTTT. As protein: CASSMGLAGGATDTQYF.

This clone showed up just a few times. The V and J genes are TRBV10-3 and TRBJ1-3; D is ambiguous. The CDR3 contains 15 residues. Trimming left V 2 bases short and J 0 bases short, with 8 bases between. Germline V gene lookup returns CDR1 ENHRY and CDR2 SYGVKD. CDR3 bases: TGTGCCATCAGTGAGACCGGGAGCTCTGGAAACACCATATATTTT. It is translated as CAISETGSSGNTIYF.

This clone has more than one count but fewer than ten. The rearrangement uses TRBV6-5 and TRBJ2-7; 8 bases match TRBD1. J gave up 5 bases and V 6 bases, and 9 bases lay outside the gene matches. This CDR3 comprises 14 residues. Germline CDR1 reads MNHEY; CDR2 reads SVGAGI. CDR3 sequence reads: CASRSGQGSNEQYF. The CDR3 nucleotides read TGTGCCAGCAGGAGCGGACAGGGTAGCAACGAGCAGTACTTC.

This clone turned up a few times. The genes are TRBV7-2 and TRBJ2-3; D unclear. Germline V gene sequence: CDR1 SGHTA, CDR2 FQGNSA. Trimming left V 1 base short and J 2 bases short, with 7 bases between. CDR3 length: 14 amino acids. The CDR3 here is CASSLDSYTDTQYF. CDR3 nucleotide sequence: TGTGCCAGCAGCTTAGATTCCTACACAGATACGCAGTATTTT.

This clone was seen once. This chain uses TRBV13 with TRBJ1-1; D uncertain. Trimming removed 4 bases at V and 1 base at J, with 10 bases between. Germline CDR1 and CDR2: PRHDT and FYEKMQ (reference sequence). The CDR3 is 14 residues long. CDR3 nucleotide sequence: TGTGCCAGCAGCTCTCCCCCCTCGAACACTGAAGCTTTCTTT. Translated: CASSSPPSNTEAFF.

V usage is TRBV7-6 and J usage is TRBJ2-7; 7 bases agree with TRBD1. Germline CDR1 is SGHVS and CDR2 is FNYEAQ. This CDR3 is 15 amino acids long. V lost 1 base to trimming and J lost 4 bases; unmatched junction nucleotides: 7. The CDR3 region is CASSLETGSKYEQYF. DNA of the CDR3: TGTGCCAGCAGCTTAGAGACAGGGAGCAAGTACGAGCAGTACTTC.

This chain joins TRBV6-5 and TRBJ1-2, with TRBD1 as a possible D gene (6 bases). Germline-derived CDR1 and CDR2 are MNHEY and SVGAGI. The CDR3 sequence is 14 residues long. With 6 bases removed from V and 2 bases from J, the gap between germline ends came to 13 bases. The CDR3 loop is CASSPHGQNYGYTF. In DNA, the CDR3 is TGTGCCAGCAGCCCCCATGGACAGAACTATGGCTACACCTTC.

This chain uses TRBV7-3 with TRBJ2-1, with 8 bases aligning to TRBD1. V was clipped by 5 bases and J by 0 bases; unmatched bases: 3. Germline CDR1 SGHTA, CDR2 FQGTGA. The CDR3 is 15 amino acids. DNA for the CDR3: TGTGCCAGCAGCGTAGGGACAGGCTCCTACAATGAGCAGTTCTTC. This gives the protein CASSVGTGSYNEQFF. Drawing the rest from reference TRBV7-3 and TRBJ2-1, the complete variable domain is GAGVSQTPSNKVTEKGKYVELRCDPISGHTALYWYRQSLGQGPEFLIYFQGTGAADDSGLPNDRFFAVRPEGSVSTLKIQRTERGDSAVYLCASSVGTGSYNEQFFGPGTRLTVL.

This chain joins TRBV19 and TRBJ2-1, with 10 bases matching TRBD1. Trimming cost V 5 bases and J 2 bases; bases outside gene matches: 9. CDR1 is LNHDA and CDR2 is SQIVND in the germline V gene (reference sequence). The CDR3 is made up of 17 amino acids. This chain's CDR3 is CASSDGQGERTYNEQFF. CDR3 nucleotides: TGTGCCAGTAGTGATGGACAGGGGGAACGGACCTACAATGAGCAGTTCTTC.

The J gene is TRBJ2-7, the V gene TRBV5-6; 7 nucleotides agree with TRBD1. CDR3 length: 14 residues. Per germline, CDR1 SGHDT and CDR2 YYEEEE. With V trimmed by 2 bases and J by 4 bases, 6 bases remained unmatched. The CDR3 sequence: CASSLQGPLYEQYF. The CDR3 DNA reads as TGTGCCAGCAGCTTACAGGGGCCGCTGTACGAGCAGTACTTC.

The CDR3 nucleotides are TGTGCCACCGAGGGAGGGGGGGGAAACTACGAGCAGTACTTC. Protein: CATEGGGGNYEQYF. The rearrangement uses TRBV15 and TRBJ2-7; D possibly corresponds to TRBD2 (7 bases). V was pared by 8 bases and J by 3 bases, with 17 bases between. The germline gives CDR1 LNHNV, CDR2 YYDKDF (reference sequence). The CDR3 runs to 14 residues.

The V gene is TRBV19, the J gene TRBJ2-3, with 8 bases fitting TRBD1. Germline CDR1 is LNHDA and CDR2 is SQIVND (reference sequence). Germline trimming cut 7 bases from V and 8 bases from J; bases unmatched to any gene: 14. This CDR3 spans 15 amino acids. Here the CDR3 reads CASTSQGAPARTQYF. CDR3 DNA sequence: TGTGCCAGTACCAGTCAGGGGGCCCCAGCTCGTACGCAGTATTTT.

This clone was detected only a few times. The chain couples TRBV3-1 (or the pseudogene TRBV3-2) to TRBJ1-1; D remains ambiguous. The CDR3 has 16 residues. Trimming left V 1 base short and J 3 bases short, with 15 bases between. The V gene's germline CDR1 is LGHDT and CDR2 YNNKEL (reference sequence). The CDR3, as DNA: TGTGCCAGCAGCCAAGGAAGTGTGCCCAGGTACACTGAAGCTTTCTTT. This sequence encodes CASSQGSVPRYTEAFF.

The J gene is TRBJ1-3, the V gene TRBV20-1; a possible D gene is TRBD1 (5 bases). The V end lost 3 bases, the J end lost 0 bases, and 9 bases lay between the germline ends. Germline loops: CDR1 DFQATT, CDR2 SNEGSKA (reference sequence). This CDR3 is 14 amino acids long. The DNA for the CDR3 is TGCAGTGCTAGTCAGGGAAGCTCTGGAAACACCATATATTTT. This translates into CSASQGSSGNTIYF.

This chain joins TRBV30 and TRBJ1-4; 7 bases are shared with TRBD1. This CDR3 spans 13 amino acids. J gave up 7 bases and V 0 bases, and 2 bases lay outside the gene matches. Germline loops: CDR1 GTSNPN, CDR2 SVGIG (reference sequence). CDR3 coding DNA: TGTGCCTGGAGTGTGAGGGGGCTTGAAAAACTGTTTTTT. It specifies CAWSVRGLEKLFF.

This clone was counted a single time. The chain couples TRBV28 to TRBJ2-3; D is possibly TRBD1 (6 bases). V lost 2 bases and J lost 2, with 26 bases in between. This CDR3 has 20 amino acids. Germline V gene lookup returns CDR1 MDHEN and CDR2 SYDVKM. CDR3 residues: CASSLRARGGPEAITDTQYF. DNA of the CDR3: TGTGCCAGCAGTTTACGGGCCAGGGGCGGACCCGAAGCGATCACAGATACGCAGTATTTT.

The V and J genes are TRBV7-3 and TRBJ1-1; D not resolved. The CDR3 runs 13 residues. CDR1 SGHTA and CDR2 FQGTGA come from the germline V gene. Trimming stripped 0 bases from V and 6 bases from J, with 8 bases between. The CDR3 sequence: CASSLTPGPEAFF. The DNA of the CDR3 is TGTGCCAGCAGCTTAACGCCTGGGCCTGAAGCTTTCTTT.

The chain joins TRBV4-1 to TRBJ2-7; 12 bases fit TRBD2. Trimming took 6 bases from V and 2 from J; bases not matched to a gene: 8. The length of the CDR3 is 16 residues. Germline V gene sequence: CDR1 MGHRA, CDR2 YSYEKL. Written as DNA, the CDR3 is TGCGCCAGCAGTCTGACGGGACTAGCGGGTACCTACGAGCAGTACTTC. Translated, it gives CASSLTGLAGTYEQYF.